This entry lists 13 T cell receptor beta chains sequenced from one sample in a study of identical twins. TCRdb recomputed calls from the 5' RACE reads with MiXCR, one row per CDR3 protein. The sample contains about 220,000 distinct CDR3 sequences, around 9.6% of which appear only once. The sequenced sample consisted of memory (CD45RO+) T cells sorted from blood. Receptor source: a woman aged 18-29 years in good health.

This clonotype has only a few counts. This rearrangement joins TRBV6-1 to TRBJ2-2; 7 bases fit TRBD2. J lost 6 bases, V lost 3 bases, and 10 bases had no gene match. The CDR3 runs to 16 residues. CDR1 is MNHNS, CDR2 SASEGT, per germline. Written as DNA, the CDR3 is TGTGCCAGCAGTGAGATCGGGGGGAGGATGGCCGGGGAGCTGTTTTTT. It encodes CASSEIGGRMAGELFF.

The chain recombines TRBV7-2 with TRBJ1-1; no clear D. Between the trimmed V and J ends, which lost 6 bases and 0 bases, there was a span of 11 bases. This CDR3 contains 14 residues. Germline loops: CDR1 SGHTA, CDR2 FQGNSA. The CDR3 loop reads CASSRTAMNTEAFF. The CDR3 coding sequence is TGTGCCAGCAGTCGGACCGCCATGAACACTGAAGCTTTCTTT.

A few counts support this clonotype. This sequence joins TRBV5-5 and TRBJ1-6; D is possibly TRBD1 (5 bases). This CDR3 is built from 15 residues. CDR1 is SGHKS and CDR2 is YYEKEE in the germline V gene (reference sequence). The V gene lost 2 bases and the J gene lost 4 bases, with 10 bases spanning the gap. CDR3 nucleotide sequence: TGTGCCAGCAGCTTTTTACAGGCGTATAATTCACCCCTCCACTTT. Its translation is CASSFLQAYNSPLHF.

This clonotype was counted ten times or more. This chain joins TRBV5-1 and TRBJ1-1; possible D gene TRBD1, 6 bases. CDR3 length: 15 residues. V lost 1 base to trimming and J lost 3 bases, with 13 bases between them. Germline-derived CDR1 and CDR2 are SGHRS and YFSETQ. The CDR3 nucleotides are TGCGCCAGCAGCTTGAGGCAGGGGATAGACACTGAAGCTTTCTTT. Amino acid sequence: CASSLRQGIDTEAFF.

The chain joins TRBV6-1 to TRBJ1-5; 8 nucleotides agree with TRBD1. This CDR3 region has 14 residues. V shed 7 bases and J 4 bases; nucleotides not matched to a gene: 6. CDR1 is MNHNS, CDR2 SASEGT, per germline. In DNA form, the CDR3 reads TGTGCCAGCACACGGACAGGGTCGAATCAGCCCCAGCATTTT. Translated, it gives CASTRTGSNQPQHF.

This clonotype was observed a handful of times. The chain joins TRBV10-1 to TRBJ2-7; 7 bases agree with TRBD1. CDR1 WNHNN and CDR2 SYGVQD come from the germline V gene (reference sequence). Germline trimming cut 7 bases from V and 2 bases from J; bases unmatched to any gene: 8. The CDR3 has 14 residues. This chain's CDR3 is CASTGTENPYEQYF. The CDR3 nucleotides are TGCGCCAGCACCGGGACAGAAAATCCCTACGAGCAGTACTTC.

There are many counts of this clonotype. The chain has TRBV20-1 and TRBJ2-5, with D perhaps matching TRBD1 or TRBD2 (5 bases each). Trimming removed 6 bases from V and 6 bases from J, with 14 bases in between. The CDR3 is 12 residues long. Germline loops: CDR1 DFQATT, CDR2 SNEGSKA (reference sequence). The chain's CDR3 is CSAPSGTQTQYF. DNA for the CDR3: TGCAGTGCCCCTTCAGGGACCCAGACCCAGTACTTC.

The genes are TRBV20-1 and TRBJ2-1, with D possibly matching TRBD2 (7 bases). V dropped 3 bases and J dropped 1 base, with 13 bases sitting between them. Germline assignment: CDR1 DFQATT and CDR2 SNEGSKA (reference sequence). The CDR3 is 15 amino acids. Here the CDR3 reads CSASTGGLSYNEQFF. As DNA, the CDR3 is TGCAGTGCTAGTACGGGGGGCCTTTCCTACAATGAGCAGTTCTTC.

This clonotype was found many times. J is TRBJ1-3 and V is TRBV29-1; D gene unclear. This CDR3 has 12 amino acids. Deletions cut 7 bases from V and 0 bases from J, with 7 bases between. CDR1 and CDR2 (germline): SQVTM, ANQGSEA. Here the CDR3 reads CSGSISGNTIYF. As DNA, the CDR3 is TGCAGCGGAAGTATCTCTGGAAACACCATATATTTT.

CDR3 sequence reads: CASSLISTSGTGGPDTQYF. The CDR3 DNA follows: TGCGCCAGCAGCCTAATTTCGACGTCCGGGACAGGGGGCCCAGATACGCAGTATTTT. The chain couples TRBV5-1 to TRBJ2-3, with TRBD1 matching over 12 bases. In germline, CDR1 is SGHRS, CDR2 YFSETQ. The trim removed 4 bases at V and 4 bases at J, leaving 16 bases unmatched. This CDR3 is built from 19 residues.

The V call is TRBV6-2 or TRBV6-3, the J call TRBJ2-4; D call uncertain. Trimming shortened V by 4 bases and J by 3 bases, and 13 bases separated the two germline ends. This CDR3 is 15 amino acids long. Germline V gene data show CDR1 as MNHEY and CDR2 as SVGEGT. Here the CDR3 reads CASSSTAFVKNIQYF. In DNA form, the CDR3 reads TGTGCCAGCAGTTCGACGGCGTTTGTCAAAAACATTCAGTACTTC.

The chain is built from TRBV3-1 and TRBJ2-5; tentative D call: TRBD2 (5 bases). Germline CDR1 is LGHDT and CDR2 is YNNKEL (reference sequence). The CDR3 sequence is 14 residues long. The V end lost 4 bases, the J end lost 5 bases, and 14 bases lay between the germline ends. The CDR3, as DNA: TGTGCCAGCAGCCCCCTCGGGGAGTGGGAGACCCAGTACTTC. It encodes CASSPLGEWETQYF.

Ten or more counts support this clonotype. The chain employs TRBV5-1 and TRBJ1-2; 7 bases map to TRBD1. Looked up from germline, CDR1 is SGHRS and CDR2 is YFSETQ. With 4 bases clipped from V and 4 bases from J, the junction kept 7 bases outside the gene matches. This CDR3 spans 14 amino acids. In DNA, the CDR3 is TGCGCCAGCAGCCCCGACAGGGACCTCTATGGCTACACCTTC. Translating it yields CASSPDRDLYGYTF.